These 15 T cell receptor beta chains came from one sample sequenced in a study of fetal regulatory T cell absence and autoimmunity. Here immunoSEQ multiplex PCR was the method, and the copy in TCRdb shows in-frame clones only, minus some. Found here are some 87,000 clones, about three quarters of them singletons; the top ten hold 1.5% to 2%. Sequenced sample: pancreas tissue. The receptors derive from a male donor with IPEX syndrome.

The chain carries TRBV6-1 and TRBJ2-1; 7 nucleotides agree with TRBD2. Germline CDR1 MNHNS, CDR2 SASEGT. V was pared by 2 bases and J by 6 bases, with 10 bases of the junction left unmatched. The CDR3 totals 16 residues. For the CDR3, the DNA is TGTGCCAGCAGTGAAAGGACTAGGCTATTTGGCAATGAGCAGTTCTTC. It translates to CASSERTRLFGNEQFF.

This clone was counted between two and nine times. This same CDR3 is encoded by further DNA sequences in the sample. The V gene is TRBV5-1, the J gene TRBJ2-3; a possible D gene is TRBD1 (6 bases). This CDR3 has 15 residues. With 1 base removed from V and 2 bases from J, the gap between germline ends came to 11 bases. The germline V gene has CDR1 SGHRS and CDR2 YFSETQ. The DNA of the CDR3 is TGCGCCAGCAGCTTGTCGGGACAAAACACAGATACGCAGTATTTT. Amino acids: CASSLSGQNTDTQYF.

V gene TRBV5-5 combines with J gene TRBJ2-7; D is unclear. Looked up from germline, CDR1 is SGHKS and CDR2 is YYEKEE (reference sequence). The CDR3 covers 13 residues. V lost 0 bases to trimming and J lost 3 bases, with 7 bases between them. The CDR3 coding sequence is TGTGCCAGCAGCTTGGCCCAGAGCTACGAGCAGTACTTC. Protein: CASSLAQSYEQYF.

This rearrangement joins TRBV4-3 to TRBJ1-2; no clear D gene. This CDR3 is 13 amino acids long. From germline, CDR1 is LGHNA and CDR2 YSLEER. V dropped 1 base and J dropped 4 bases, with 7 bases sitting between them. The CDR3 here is CASSQGELYGYTF. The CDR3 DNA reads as TGCGCCAGCAGCCAAGGCGAACTCTATGGCTACACCTTC.

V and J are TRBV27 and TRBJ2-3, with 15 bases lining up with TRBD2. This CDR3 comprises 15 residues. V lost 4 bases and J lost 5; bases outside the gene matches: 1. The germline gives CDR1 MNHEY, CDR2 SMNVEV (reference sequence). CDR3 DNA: TGTGCCAGCAGTTGGACTAGCGGGAGGGTAGATACGCAGTATTTT. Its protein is CASSWTSGRVDTQYF.

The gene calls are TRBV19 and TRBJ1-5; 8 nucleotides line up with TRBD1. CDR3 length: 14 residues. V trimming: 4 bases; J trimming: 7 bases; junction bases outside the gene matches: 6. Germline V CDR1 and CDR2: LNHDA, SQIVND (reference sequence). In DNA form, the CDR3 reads TGTGCCAGTAGTACAGGGGGCGGTAGGCAGCCCCAGCATTTT. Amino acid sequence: CASSTGGGRQPQHF.

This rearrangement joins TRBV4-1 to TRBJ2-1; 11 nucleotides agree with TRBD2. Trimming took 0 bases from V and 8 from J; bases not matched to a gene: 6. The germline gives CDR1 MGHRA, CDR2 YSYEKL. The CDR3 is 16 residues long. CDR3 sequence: CASSQDWLAGGYEQFF. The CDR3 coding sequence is TGCGCCAGCAGCCAAGATTGGCTAGCGGGGGGATATGAGCAGTTCTTC.

In DNA form, the CDR3 reads TGTGCCAGCAGCGTAGGATACTACGAGCAGTACTTC. Translating gives CASSVGYYEQYF. The rearrangement uses TRBV5-6 and TRBJ2-7; D is unclear. Germline V gene data show CDR1 as SGHDT and CDR2 as YYEEEE. CDR3 length equals 12 residues. With 4 bases removed from V and 3 bases from J, the gap between germline ends came to 8 bases. The variable domain in full, with the rest retrieved from reference TRBV5-6 and TRBJ2-7, is DAGVTQSPTHLIKTRGQQVTLRCSPKSGHDTVSWYQQALGQGPQFIFQYYEEEERQRGNFPDRFSGHQFPNYSSELNVNALLLGDSALYLCASSVGYYEQYFGPGTRLTVT.

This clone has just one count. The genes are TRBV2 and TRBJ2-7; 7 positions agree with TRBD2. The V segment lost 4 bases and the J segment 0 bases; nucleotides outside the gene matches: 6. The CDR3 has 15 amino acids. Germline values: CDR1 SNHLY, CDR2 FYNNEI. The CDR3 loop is CASSGEGFTSYEQYF. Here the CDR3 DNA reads TGTGCCAGCAGTGGGGAGGGCTTCACCTCCTACGAGCAGTACTTC.

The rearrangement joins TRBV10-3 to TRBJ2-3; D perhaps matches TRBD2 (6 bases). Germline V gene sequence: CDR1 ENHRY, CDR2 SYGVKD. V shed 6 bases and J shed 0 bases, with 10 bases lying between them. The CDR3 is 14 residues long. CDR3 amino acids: CAISLAPSTDTQYF. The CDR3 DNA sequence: TGTGCCATCAGCCTAGCGCCTAGCACAGATACGCAGTATTTT.

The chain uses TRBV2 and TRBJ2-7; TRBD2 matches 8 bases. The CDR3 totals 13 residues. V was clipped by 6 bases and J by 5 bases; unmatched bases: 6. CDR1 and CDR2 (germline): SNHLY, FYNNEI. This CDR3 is CASRGTRSHEQYF. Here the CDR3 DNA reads TGTGCCAGCAGAGGGACTAGATCTCACGAGCAGTACTTC.

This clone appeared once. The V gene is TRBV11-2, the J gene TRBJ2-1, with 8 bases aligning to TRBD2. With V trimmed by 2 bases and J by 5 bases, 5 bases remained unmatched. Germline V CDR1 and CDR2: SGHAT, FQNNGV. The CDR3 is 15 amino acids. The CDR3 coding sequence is TGTGCCAGCAGCTTACCGGGGGGGCGGAACAATGAGCAGTTCTTC. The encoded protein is CASSLPGGRNNEQFF.

The CDR3 sequence is CAWRWGHYGYTF. The DNA for the CDR3 is TGTGCCTGGAGGTGGGGACACTATGGCTACACCTTC. The chain is built from TRBV30 and TRBJ1-2; weak D call: TRBD1 (5 bases). This CDR3 region has 12 residues. Trimming took 3 bases from V and 3 from J, leaving 8 bases between them. The germline V gene encodes CDR1 GTSNPN and CDR2 SVGIG (reference sequence).

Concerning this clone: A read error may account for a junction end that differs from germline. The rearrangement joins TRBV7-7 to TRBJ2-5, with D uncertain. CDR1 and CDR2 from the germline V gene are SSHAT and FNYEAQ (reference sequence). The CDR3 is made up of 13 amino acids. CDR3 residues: CASSEELRETQYF. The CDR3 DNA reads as TGTGCTAGCAGCGAAGAATTGAGGGAGACCCAGTACTTC. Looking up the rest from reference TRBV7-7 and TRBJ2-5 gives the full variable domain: GAGVSQSPRYKVTKRGQDVTLRCDPISSHATLYWYQQALGQGPEFLTYFNYEAQPDKSGLPSDRFSAERPEGSISTLTIQRTEQRDSAMYRCASSEELRETQYFGPGTRLLVL.

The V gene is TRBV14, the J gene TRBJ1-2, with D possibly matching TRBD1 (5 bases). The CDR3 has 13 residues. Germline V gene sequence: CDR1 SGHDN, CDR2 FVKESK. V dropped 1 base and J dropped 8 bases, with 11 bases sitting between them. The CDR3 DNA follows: TGTGCCAGCAGCCAAGGCCGGGGGTGGGGCTACACCTTC. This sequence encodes CASSQGRGWGYTF.